This T cell receptor (beta chain) is drawn from a study of CD8 T cells in ankylosing spondylitis. Trimming removed 4 bases from V and 6 bases from J; junction bases left unmatched: 8. CDR3 size: 15 residues. In germline, CDR1 is WNHNN, CDR2 SYGVQD (reference sequence). TCRdb reprocessed the 5' RACE reads via MiXCR and lists one record per CDR3 protein. Of about 130,000 distinct CDR3 sequences in the sample, approximately 14% were seen once. This clonotype was found many times. The rearrangement links TRBV10-1 to TRBJ2-1, with 8 bases that match TRBD2. The TCR was taken from a female donor with ankylosing spondylitis or in good health (not recorded which). Sequencing was carried out using blood, either unsorted or a sorted T cell fraction (not recorded which). CDR3 DNA: TGCGCCAGCAGTGCCCAGCGGGGGATGAGCAATGAGCAGTTCTTC. It translates to CASSAQRGMSNEQFF.